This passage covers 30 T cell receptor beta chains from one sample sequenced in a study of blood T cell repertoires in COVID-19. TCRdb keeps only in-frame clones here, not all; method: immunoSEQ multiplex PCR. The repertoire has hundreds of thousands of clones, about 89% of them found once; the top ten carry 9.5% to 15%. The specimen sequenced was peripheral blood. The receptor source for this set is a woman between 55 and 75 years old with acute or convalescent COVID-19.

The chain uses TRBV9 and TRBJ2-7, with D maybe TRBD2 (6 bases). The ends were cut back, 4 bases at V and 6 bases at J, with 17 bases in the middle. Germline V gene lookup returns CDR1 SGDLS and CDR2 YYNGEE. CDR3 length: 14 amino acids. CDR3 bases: TGTGCCAGCAGCCCGTTGTCGGGAGCTGGCGAGCAGTACTTC. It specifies CASSPLSGAGEQYF.

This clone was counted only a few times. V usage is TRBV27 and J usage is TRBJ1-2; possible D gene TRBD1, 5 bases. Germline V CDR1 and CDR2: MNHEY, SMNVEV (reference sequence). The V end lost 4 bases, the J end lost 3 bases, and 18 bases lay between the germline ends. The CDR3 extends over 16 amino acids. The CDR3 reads CASSSAGAGMDYGYTF. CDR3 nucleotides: TGTGCCAGCAGTTCAGCGGGAGCAGGGATGGACTATGGCTACACCTTC.

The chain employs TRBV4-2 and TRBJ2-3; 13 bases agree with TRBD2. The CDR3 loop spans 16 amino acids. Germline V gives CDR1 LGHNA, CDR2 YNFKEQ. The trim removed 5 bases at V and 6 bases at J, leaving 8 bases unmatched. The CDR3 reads CASSSTSGGALDTQYF. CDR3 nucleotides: TGTGCCAGCAGCTCCACTAGCGGGGGGGCCCTCGATACGCAGTATTTT.

The CDR3 loop reads CASSLAWAVDSNQPQHF. The CDR3 bases are TGTGCCAGCAGCTTAGCGTGGGCAGTTGACAGCAATCAGCCCCAGCATTTT. The chain combines TRBV7-8 with TRBJ1-5; D unresolved. This CDR3 has 17 amino acids. Trimming left V 0 bases short and J 1 base short, with 13 bases between. Germline V gives CDR1 SGHVS, CDR2 FQNEAQ.

CDR3 DNA sequence: TGTGCCAGCAGTTACGCCCAGGGGGCCTACGAGCAGTACTTC. This encodes CASSYAQGAYEQYF. The rearrangement joins TRBV6-5 to TRBJ2-7, with TRBD1 matching 7 bases. The CDR3 runs 14 residues. In germline, CDR1 is MNHEY, CDR2 SVGAGI. V lost 2 bases to trimming and J lost 2 bases; unmatched junction nucleotides: 3.

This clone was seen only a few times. CDR3 in amino acids: CASSLDRGTEAFF. DNA of the CDR3: TGTGCCAGCAGCTTGGACAGGGGGACTGAAGCTTTCTTT. The chain employs TRBV7-6 and TRBJ1-1; 10 nucleotides agree with TRBD1. The CDR3 is 13 residues long. V shed 3 bases, J shed 5 bases, and the junction held 0 bases outside the gene matches. Germline V gene lookup returns CDR1 SGHVS and CDR2 FNYEAQ.

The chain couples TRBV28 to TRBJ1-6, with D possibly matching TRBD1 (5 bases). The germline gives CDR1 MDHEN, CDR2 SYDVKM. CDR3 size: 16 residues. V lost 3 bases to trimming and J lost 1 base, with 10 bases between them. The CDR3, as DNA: TGTGCCAGCAGTTTGGGGGGGATGTCCTATAATTCACCCCTCCACTTT. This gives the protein CASSLGGMSYNSPLHF.

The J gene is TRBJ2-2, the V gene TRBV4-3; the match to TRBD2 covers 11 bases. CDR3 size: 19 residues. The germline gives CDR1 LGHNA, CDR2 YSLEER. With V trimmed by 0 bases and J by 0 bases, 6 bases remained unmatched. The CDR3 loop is CASSQDLLAGASNTGELFF. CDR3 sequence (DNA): TGCGCCAGCAGCCAAGATTTACTAGCGGGGGCCTCGAACACCGGGGAGCTGTTTTTT.

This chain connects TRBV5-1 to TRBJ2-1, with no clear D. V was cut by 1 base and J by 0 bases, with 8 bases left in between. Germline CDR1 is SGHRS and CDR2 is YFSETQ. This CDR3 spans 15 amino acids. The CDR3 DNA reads TGCGCCAGCAGCTTGTTAGAAAGCTCCTACAATGAGCAGTTCTTC. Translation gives CASSLLESSYNEQFF.

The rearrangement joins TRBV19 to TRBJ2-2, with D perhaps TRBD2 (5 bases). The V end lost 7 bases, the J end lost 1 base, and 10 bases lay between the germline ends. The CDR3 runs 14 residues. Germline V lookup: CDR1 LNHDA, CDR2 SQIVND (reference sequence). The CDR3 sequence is CASIARGNTGELFF. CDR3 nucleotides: TGTGCCAGTATTGCACGGGGGAACACCGGGGAGCTGTTTTTT.

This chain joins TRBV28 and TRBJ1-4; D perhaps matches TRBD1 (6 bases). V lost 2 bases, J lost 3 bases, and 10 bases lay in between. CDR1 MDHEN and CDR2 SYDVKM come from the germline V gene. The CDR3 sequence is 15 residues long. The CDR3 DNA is TGTGCCAGCAGTTTACAGACAGGCTCTAATGAAAAACTGTTTTTT. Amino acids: CASSLQTGSNEKLFF.

The DNA of the CDR3 is TGTGCCAGCAGCGGACAGGGGAGAGGCTACACCTTC. This gives the protein CASSGQGRGYTF. The chain joins TRBV7-6 to TRBJ1-2, with 9 bases identical to TRBD1. Germline loops: CDR1 SGHVS, CDR2 FNYEAQ. With V trimmed by 5 bases and J by 8 bases, 3 bases remained unmatched. The CDR3 runs 12 residues.

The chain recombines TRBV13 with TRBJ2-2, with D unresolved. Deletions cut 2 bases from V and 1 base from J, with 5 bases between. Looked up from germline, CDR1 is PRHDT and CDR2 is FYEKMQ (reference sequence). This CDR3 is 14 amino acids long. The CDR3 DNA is TGTGCCAGCAGCTTACGCGGGAACACCGGGGAGCTGTTTTTT. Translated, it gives CASSLRGNTGELFF.

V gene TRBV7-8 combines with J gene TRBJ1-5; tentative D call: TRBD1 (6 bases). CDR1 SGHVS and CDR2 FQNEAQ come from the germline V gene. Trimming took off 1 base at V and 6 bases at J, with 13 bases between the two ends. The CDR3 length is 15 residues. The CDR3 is CASSLGGGAGQPQHF. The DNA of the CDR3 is TGTGCCAGCAGCTTAGGTGGGGGGGCGGGTCAGCCCCAGCATTTT. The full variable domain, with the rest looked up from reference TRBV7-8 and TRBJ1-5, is GAGVSQSPRYKVAKRGQDVALRCDPISGHVSLFWYQQALGQGPEFLTYFQNEAQLDKSGLPSDRFFAERPEGSVSTLKIQRTQQEDSAVYLCASSLGGGAGQPQHFGDGTRLSIL.

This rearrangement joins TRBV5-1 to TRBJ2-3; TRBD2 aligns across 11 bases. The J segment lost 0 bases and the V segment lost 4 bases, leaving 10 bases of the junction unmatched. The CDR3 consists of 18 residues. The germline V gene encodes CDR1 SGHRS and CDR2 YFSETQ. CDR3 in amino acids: CASSPGLAGRRSTDTQYF. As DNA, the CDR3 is TGCGCCAGCAGCCCAGGACTAGCGGGTAGACGTAGCACAGATACGCAGTATTTT.

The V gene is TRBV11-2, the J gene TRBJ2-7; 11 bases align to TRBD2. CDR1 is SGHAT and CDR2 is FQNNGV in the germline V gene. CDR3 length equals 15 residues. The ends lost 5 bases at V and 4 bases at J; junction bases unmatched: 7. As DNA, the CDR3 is TGTGCCAGCAGCCCTCAAGGACTAGCGGGTTACGAGCAGTACTTC. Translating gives CASSPQGLAGYEQYF.

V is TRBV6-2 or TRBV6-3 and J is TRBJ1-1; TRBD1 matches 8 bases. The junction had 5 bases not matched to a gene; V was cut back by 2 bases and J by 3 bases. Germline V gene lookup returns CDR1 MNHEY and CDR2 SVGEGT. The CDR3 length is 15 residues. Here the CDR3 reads CASSYGDRIHTEAFF. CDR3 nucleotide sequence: TGTGCCAGCAGTTACGGGGACAGGATCCACACTGAAGCTTTCTTT.

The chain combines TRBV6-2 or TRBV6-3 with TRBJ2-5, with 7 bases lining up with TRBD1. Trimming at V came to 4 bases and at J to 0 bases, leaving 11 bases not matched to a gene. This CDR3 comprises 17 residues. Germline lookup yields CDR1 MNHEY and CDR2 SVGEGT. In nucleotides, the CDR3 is TGTGCCAGCAGTTGGCGGACAGGAGAACAGTACCAAGAGACCCAGTACTTC. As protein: CASSWRTGEQYQETQYF.

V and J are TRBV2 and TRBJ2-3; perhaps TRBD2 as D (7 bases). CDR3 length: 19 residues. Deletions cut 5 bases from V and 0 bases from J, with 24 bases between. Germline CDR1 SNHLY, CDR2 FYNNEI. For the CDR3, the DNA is TGTGCCAGCAGTTCCTCCGGGGGGCTGCGGGCCACTAGCACAGATACGCAGTATTTT. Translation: CASSSSGGLRATSTDTQYF.

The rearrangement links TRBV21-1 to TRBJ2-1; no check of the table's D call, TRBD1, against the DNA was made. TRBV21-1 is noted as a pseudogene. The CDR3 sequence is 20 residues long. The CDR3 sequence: CASSKSDLSKTGVDYNEQFF. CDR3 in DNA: TGTGCCAGCAGCAAATCCGATCTCTCTAAGACAGGGGTTGACTACAATGAGCAGTTCTTC.

CDR3 in amino acids: CASSLSYRGSYEQYF. CDR3 sequence (DNA): TGTGCCAGCAGTTTATCGTACAGGGGCTCCTACGAGCAGTACTTC. The J gene is TRBJ2-7, the V gene TRBV27; 7 nucleotides line up with TRBD1. V dropped 0 bases and J dropped 0; count of bases not matched to a gene: 2. Germline CDR1 and CDR2: MNHEY and SMNVEV (reference sequence). The CDR3 sequence is 15 residues long.

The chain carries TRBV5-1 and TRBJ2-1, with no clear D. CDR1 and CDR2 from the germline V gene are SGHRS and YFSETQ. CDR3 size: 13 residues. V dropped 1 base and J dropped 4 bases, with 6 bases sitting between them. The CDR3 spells CASSLYQYNEQFF. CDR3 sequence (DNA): TGCGCCAGCAGCTTGTACCAGTACAATGAGCAGTTCTTC.

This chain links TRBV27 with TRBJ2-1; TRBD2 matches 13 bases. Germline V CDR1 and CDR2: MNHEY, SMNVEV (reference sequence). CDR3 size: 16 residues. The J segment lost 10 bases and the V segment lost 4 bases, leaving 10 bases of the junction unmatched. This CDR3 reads CASSSTSGRAWGEQFF. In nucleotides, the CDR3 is TGTGCCAGCAGTTCAACTAGCGGGAGGGCCTGGGGAGAGCAGTTCTTC.

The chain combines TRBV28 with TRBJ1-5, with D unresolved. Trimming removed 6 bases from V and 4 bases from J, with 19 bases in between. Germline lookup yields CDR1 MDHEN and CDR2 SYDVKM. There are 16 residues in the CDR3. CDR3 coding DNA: TGTGCCAGCAGACCGAGGAGCGAGCCCGCTAATCAGCCCCAGCATTTT. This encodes CASRPRSEPANQPQHF.

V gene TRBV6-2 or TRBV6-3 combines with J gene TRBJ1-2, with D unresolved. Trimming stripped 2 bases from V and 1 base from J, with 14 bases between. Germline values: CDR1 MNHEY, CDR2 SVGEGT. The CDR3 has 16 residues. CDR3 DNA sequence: TGTGCCAGCAGTTACCGACGAGGGCCAGTTAACTATGGCTACACCTTC. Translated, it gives CASSYRRGPVNYGYTF.

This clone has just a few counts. The DNA for the CDR3 is TGTGCCAGCAGAATCCGGGACAGATACACTGAAGCTTTCTTT. Its protein product is CASRIRDRYTEAFF. The chain recombines TRBV2 with TRBJ1-1, with 7 positions matching TRBD1. The CDR3 runs 14 residues. Germline V CDR1 and CDR2: SNHLY, FYNNEI. Germline trimming cut 6 bases from V and 3 bases from J; bases unmatched to any gene: 7.

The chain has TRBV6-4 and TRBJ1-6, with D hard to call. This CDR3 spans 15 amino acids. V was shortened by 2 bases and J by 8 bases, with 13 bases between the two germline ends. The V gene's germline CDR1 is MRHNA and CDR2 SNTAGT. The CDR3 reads CASSDGGIGYSPLHF. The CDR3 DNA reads TGTGCCAGCAGTGACGGCGGCATAGGATATTCACCCCTCCACTTT.

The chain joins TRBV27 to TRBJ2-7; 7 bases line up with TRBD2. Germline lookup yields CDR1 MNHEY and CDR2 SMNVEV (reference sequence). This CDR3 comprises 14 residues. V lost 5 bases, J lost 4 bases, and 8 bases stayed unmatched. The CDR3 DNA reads TGTGCCAGCAGTGCCTCCGGACTAGGTTACGAGCAGTACTTC. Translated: CASSASGLGYEQYF.

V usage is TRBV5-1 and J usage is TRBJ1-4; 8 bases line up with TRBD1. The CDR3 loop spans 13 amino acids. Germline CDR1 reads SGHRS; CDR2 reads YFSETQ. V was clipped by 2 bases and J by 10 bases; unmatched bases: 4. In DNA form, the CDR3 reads TGCGCCAGCAGCTTAGGACAGGGCGGAAAACTGTTTTTT. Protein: CASSLGQGGKLFF.

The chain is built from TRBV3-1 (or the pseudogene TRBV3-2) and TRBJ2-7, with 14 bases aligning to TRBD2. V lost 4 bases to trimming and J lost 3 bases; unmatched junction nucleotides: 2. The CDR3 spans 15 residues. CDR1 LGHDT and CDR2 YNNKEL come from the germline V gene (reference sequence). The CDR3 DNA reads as TGTGCCAGCAGCCCCGGACTAGCGGGAGGCTACGAGCAGTACTTC. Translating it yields CASSPGLAGGYEQYF.